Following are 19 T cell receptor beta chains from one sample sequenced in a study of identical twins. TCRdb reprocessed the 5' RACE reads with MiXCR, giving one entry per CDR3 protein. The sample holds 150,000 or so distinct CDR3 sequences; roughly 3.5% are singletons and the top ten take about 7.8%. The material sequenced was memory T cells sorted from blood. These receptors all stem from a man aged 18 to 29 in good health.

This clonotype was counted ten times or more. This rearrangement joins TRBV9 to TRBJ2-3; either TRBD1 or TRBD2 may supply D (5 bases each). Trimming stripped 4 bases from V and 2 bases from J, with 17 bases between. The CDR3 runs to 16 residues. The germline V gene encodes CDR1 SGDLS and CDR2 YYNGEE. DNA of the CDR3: TGTGCCAGCAGCCCATGGGACGGAGAACCCACAGATACGCAGTATTTT. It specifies CASSPWDGEPTDTQYF.

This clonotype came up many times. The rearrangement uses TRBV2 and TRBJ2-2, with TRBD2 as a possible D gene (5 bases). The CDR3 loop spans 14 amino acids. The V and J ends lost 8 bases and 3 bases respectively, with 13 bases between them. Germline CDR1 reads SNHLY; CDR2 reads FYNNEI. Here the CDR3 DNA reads TGTGCCAGCGAGAGAGGGTTTGACACCGGGGAGCTGTTTTTT. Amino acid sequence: CASERGFDTGELFF.

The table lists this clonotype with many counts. CDR3 sequence: CASSLAIQSGDEQFF. The CDR3 DNA sequence: TGCGCCAGCAGCTTAGCGATACAATCGGGTGATGAGCAGTTCTTC. The chain employs TRBV5-1 and TRBJ2-1; D is undetermined. The germline gives CDR1 SGHRS, CDR2 YFSETQ. Trimming pared 2 bases from V and 8 bases from J, leaving 17 bases between. This CDR3 is 15 amino acids long.

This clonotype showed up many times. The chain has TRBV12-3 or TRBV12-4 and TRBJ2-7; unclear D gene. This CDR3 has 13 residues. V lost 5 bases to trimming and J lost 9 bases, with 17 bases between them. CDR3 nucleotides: TGTGCCAGCAGTCCGCAGGCCGTGACCTCGCAGTACTTC. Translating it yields CASSPQAVTSQYF.

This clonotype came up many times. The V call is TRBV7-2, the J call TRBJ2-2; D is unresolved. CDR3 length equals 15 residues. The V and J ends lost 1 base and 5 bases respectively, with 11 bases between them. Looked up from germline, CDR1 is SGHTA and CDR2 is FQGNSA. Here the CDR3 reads CASSLGFSATGELFF. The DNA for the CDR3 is TGTGCCAGCAGCTTAGGTTTTTCGGCTACCGGGGAGCTGTTTTTT. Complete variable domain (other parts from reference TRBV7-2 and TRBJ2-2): GAGVSQSPSNKVTEKGKDVELRCDPISGHTALYWYRQSLGQGLEFLIYFQGNSAPDKSGLPSDRFSAERTGGSVSTLTIQRTQQEDSAVYLCASSLGFSATGELFFGEGSRLTVL.

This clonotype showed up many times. For the CDR3, the DNA is TGTGCCAGCAGTACGCCCTTGACTCCCGAGCAGTTCTTC. Translation: CASSTPLTPEQFF. V usage is TRBV6-1 and J usage is TRBJ2-1; D unresolved. The CDR3 covers 13 residues. The germline V gene has CDR1 MNHNS and CDR2 SASEGT. Trimming took 5 bases from V and 10 from J, leaving 15 bases between them.

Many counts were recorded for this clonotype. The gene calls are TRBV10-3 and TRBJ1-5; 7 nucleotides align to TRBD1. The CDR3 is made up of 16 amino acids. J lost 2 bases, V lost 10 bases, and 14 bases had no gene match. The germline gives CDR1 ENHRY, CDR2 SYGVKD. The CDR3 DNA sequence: TGTGCCACGAACCCCGAGGGGGCAATTCGCAATCAGCCCCAGCATTTT. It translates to CATNPEGAIRNQPQHF.

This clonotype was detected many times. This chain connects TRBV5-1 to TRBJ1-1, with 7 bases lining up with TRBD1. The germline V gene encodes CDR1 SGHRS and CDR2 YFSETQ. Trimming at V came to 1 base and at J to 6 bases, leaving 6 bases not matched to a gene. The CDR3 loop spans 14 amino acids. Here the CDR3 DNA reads TGCGCCAGCAGCTTGCCGACCCAGGGGGCTGAAGCTTTCTTT. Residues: CASSLPTQGAEAFF.

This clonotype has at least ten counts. The CDR3 DNA is TGTGCCAGCAGCTTAGATTATGGGGCCAACGTCCTGACTTTC. It is translated as CASSLDYGANVLTF. The chain combines TRBV7-2 with TRBJ2-6; D unresolved. Germline V gene data show CDR1 as SGHTA and CDR2 as FQGNSA. CDR3 length equals 14 residues. Trimming removed 1 base at V and 3 bases at J, with 4 bases between.

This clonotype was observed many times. CDR3 nucleotides: TGTGCCAGCAGCTTTGGACTAGCAGACACAGATACGCAGTATTTT. Translated: CASSFGLADTDTQYF. V and J are TRBV12-3 or TRBV12-4 and TRBJ2-3; 8 nucleotides align to TRBD2. The J segment lost 2 bases and the V segment lost 6 bases, leaving 7 bases of the junction unmatched. This CDR3 is 15 amino acids long.

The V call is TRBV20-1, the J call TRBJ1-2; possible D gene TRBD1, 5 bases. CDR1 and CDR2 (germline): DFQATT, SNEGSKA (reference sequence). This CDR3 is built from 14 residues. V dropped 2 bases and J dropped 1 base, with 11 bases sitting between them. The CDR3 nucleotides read TGCAGTGCTAGAAATGGGGGGAGTAACTATGGCTACACCTTC. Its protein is CSARNGGSNYGYTF.

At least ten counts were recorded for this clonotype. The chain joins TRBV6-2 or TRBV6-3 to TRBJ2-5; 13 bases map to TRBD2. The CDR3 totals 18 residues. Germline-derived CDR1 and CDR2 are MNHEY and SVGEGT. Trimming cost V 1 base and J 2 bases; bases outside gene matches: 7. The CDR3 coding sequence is TGTGCCAGCAGTTACTTTCTACCGACTAGCGGGGGGCAAGAGACCCAGTACTTC. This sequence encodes CASSYFLPTSGGQETQYF.

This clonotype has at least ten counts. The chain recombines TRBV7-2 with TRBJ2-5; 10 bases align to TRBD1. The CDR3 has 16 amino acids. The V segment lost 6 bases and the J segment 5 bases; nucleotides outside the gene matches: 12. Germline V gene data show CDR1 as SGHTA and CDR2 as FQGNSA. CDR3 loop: CASSYTGTGERETQYF. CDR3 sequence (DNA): TGTGCCAGCAGTTATACCGGGACAGGGGAAAGGGAGACCCAGTACTTC.

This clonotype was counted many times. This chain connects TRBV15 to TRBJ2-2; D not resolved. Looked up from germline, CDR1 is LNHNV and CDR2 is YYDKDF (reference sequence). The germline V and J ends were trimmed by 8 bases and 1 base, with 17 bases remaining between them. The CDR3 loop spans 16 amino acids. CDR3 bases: TGTGCCACCTCCCCCGAAGGGTTGAGGAACACCGGGGAGCTGTTTTTT. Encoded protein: CATSPEGLRNTGELFF.

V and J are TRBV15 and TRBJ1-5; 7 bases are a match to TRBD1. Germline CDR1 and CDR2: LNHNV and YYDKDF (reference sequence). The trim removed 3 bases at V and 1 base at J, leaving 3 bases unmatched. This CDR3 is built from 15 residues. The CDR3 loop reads CATSRGDSSNQPQHF. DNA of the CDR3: TGTGCCACCAGCAGGGGGGACAGCAGCAATCAGCCCCAGCATTTT. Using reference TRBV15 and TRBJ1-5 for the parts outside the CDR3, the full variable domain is DAMVIQNPRYQVTQFGKPVTLSCSQTLNHNVMYWYQQKSSQAPKLLFHYYDKDFNNEADTPDNFQSRRPNTSFCFLDIRSPGLGDTAMYLCATSRGDSSNQPQHFGDGTRLSIL.

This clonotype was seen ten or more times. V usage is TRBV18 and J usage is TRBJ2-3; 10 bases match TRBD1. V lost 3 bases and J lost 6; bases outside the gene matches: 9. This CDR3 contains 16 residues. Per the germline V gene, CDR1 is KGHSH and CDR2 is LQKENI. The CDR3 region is CASSPQTGGVFDTQYF. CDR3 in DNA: TGTGCCAGCTCACCTCAGACAGGGGGCGTATTTGATACGCAGTATTTT.

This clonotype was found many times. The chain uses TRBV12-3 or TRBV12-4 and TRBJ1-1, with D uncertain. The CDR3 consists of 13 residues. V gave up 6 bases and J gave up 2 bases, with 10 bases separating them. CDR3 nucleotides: TGTGCCAGCAGGCGGTGGGGAAACACTGAAGCTTTCTTT. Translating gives CASRRWGNTEAFF.

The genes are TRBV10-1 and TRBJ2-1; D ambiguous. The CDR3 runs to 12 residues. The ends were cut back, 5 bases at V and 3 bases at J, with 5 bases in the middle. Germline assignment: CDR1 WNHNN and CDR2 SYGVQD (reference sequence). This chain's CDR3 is CASSPGYNEQFF. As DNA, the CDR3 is TGCGCCAGCAGTCCAGGCTACAATGAGCAGTTCTTC.

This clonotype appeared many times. CDR3 sequence (DNA): TGTGCCGACGTGGGGCGCCACGGCTACACCTTC. It encodes CADVGRHGYTF. The chain recombines TRBV7-2 with TRBJ1-2; weak D call: TRBD1 (5 bases). The germline V and J ends were trimmed by 11 bases and 8 bases, with 15 bases remaining between them. This CDR3 has 11 amino acids. Germline V gives CDR1 SGHTA, CDR2 FQGNSA. Combining the CDR3 with reference TRBV7-2 and TRBJ1-2 gives the whole variable domain GAGVSQSPSNKVTEKGKDVELRCDPISGHTALYWYRQSLGQGLEFLIYFQGNSAPDKSGLPSDRFSAERTGGSVSTLTIQRTQQEDSAVYLCADVGRHGYTFGSGTRLTVV.